This T cell receptor beta chain comes out of a study of regulatory T cells in long-lasting Graves disease. Across the whole study: By definition, persistent Graves' disease involved antithyroid drugs for over 5 years alongside positive TSH receptor antibodies.

Documented time point: persistent/refractory GD, antithyroid drugs over 5 years with positive TRAb. Extracted RNA from PBMCs served as the source of the TCR library. Recruitment took place at an endocrinology department in Xi'an, China. Whole-study results and caveats: Under persistent disease, TRBV28, TRBJ1-2 and TRBJ2-5 were used preferentially.

This CDR3 contains 15 residues. Per the germline V gene, CDR1 is SGHTA and CDR2 is FQGNSA. V was clipped by 4 bases and J by 4 bases; unmatched bases: 5. Library construction for TCR beta used iRepertoire HTBI primers and Arm-PCR of CDR3 regions. TCRdb used MiXCR to reprocess the multiplex PCR reads, holding one entry per CDR3 protein. The sample lists fewer than 550,000 distinct CDR3 sequences; about a fifth were seen once. This clonotype was seen just once. Its specificity is unknown. This sequence was found in a female donor with Graves disease. The specimen was peripheral blood mononuclear cells (PBMCs), collected when the disease was refractory, from a patient treated with antithyroid drugs. The V gene is TRBV7-2, the J gene TRBJ2-7; 12 bases match TRBD2. The CDR3 is CASSSTSGGLYEQYF. The CDR3 DNA is TGTGCCAGCAGCTCGACTAGCGGGGGACTTTACGAGCAGTACTTC.